This note documents a single T cell receptor beta chain sequence. The sample has other DNA sequences that encode this CDR3 too. The data derive from a study of T cells in localized non-small cell lung cancer. V was pared by 3 bases and J by 1 base, with 2 bases of the junction left unmatched. The CDR3 runs 15 residues. Per germline, CDR1 SGHRS and CDR2 YFSETQ. The protocol was immunoSEQ multiplex PCR, while the TCRdb copy is restricted to in-frame clones and leaves out a portion. This sample has some 90,000 clones; roughly 87% occur once, and the top ten carry around 15%. This sequence originates from a man aged 35-69 years with stage I squamous cell lung carcinoma. V usage is TRBV5-1 and J usage is TRBJ2-2, with 8 bases that match TRBD1. The sequencing here drew on peripheral blood, taken before any cancer treatment. The CDR3 spells CASSSGTGNTGELFF. In nucleotides, the CDR3 is TGCGCCAGCAGCTCCGGGACAGGGAACACCGGGGAGCTGTTTTTT.